This TCR beta chain was captured in a study of a mutant IDH1 vaccine in newly diagnosed glioma. For this clone: Antigen unknown.

Time point meaning: week 35, safety follow-up. In the vaccine, a single dose held 300 ug of the mutant IDH1 20-mer peptide, along with topical imiquimod. The CDR3 has 14 residues. Trimming took 7 bases from V and 5 from J, leaving 15 bases between them. Germline CDR1 SGHTA, CDR2 FQGTGA. Study-level results: Pseudoprogression appeared unlinked to shifts in leading peripheral T cell clonotypes.

TCRdb's table, derived via immunoSEQ multiplex PCR, lists solely in-frame clones and lacks some. The table has around 50,000 clones, around 80% seen once. The rearrangement joins TRBV7-3 to TRBJ2-1; D unresolved. The sequenced sample was PBMCs, obtained from a glioma patient whose treatment included an IDH1 peptide vaccine. This TCR was recovered from a young woman with glioma. The CDR3 loop reads CASTSPVLDNEQFF. In nucleotides, the CDR3 is TGTGCCAGCACCTCTCCCGTCCTAGACAATGAGCAGTTCTTC.